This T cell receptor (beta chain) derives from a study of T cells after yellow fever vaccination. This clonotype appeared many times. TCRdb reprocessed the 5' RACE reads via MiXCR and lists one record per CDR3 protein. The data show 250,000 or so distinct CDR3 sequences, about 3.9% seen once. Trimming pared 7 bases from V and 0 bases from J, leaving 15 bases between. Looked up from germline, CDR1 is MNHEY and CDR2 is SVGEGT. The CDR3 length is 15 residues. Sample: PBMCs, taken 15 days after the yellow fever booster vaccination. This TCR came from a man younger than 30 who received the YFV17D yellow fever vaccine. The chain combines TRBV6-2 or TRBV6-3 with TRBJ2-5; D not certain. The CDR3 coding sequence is TGTGCCAGCACCACCCCACCCCCGTACCAAGAGACCCAGTACTTC. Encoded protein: CASTTPPPYQETQYF.